This T cell receptor (beta chain) was sequenced during a study of cytomegalovirus exposure and HLA in healthy donors. Separate from the approximately 720-subject first cohort, the approximately 120-subject validation cohort was the one that the donors belonged to. Trimming left V 3 bases short and J 9 bases short, with 25 bases between. The CDR3 totals 17 residues. CDR1 is SEHNR, CDR2 FQNEAQ, per germline (reference sequence). Repertoires were generated with immunoSEQ multiplex PCR, while TCRdb's copy carries only in-frame clones and drops some. The sample holds about 73,000 clones, around nine tenths seen once.

The chain employs TRBV7-9 and TRBJ2-3; D perhaps matches TRBD2 (6 bases). The sample taken for sequencing was PBMCs. This receptor was identified in a woman aged 18-35 years in good health and CMV-seropositive. The CDR3 region has the DNA TGTGCCAGCAGCTTTGGGAGAGGACGAGCGGGCCCCTCGACGCAGTATTTT. Translated: CASSFGRGRAGPSTQYF.